This record concerns one T cell receptor (beta chain) sequence. The source of the sample is a study of spatial heterogeneity in lung cancer. TCRdb re-called the 5' RACE reads through MiXCR, storing one row per CDR3 protein. The sample lists about 85,000 distinct CDR3 sequences, about a fifth occurring once. Regarding time point: sample taken at primary tumor resection. Material for sequencing was whole RNA from tumor, nontumor lung or frozen PBMC, left unsorted. CDR1 is ENHRY, CDR2 SYGVKD, per germline. The CDR3 covers 13 residues. V was pared by 3 bases and J by 1 base, with 5 bases between. This clonotype was obtained from a male donor with early-stage non-small cell lung cancer. Sequences were derived from PBMCs, sampled at surgery. V gene TRBV10-3 combines with J gene TRBJ2-3; D not certain. CDR3 DNA sequence: TGTGCCATCAGTGATAGGCGCACAGATACGCAGTATTTT. Its protein is CAISDRRTDTQYF.